The 31 T cell receptor beta chains below come from one sample, sequenced in a study of beta chain features in type 1 diabetes. Expressed TCRB transcripts were sequenced, since all the RNA that had been isolated was reverse transcribed. Only in-frame clones appear in the TCRdb table, and some are missing; sequencing was by immunoSEQ multiplex PCR. The sample holds 350,000 or so clones; 15% to 20% are singletons and the top ten take about 0.044%. What was sequenced was naive CD4+ T cells from blood. The receptors here all came from a young woman in good health.

V usage is TRBV30 and J usage is TRBJ2-7, with 7 nucleotides matching TRBD1. Germline lookup yields CDR1 GTSNPN and CDR2 SVGIG (reference sequence). Trimming took 4 bases from V and 3 from J; bases not matched to a gene: 6. CDR3 length: 13 amino acids. This chain's CDR3 is CAWTRSGGYEQYF. In DNA form, the CDR3 reads TGTGCCTGGACAAGGTCAGGGGGCTACGAGCAGTACTTC.

This clone was observed a handful of times. The CDR3 loop reads CASSPGLPGDTQYF. The CDR3 region has the DNA TGTGCCAGCTCACCCGGACTACCTGGGGATACGCAGTATTTT. The chain recombines TRBV18 with TRBJ2-3; tentative D call: TRBD2 (6 bases). The CDR3 length is 14 residues. The ends were cut back, 3 bases at V and 6 bases at J, with 13 bases in the middle. Per the germline V gene, CDR1 is KGHSH and CDR2 is LQKENI.

This clone was found a few times. V is TRBV5-4 and J is TRBJ1-2, with 7 bases fitting TRBD1. The CDR3 consists of 12 residues. Germline-derived CDR1 and CDR2 are SGHNT and YYREEE (reference sequence). The V gene end was trimmed by 3 bases and the J gene end by 5 bases; junction bases not matched to a gene: 1. CDR3 residues: CASSSTGYGYTF. Here the CDR3 DNA reads TGTGCCAGCAGCTCGACAGGGTATGGCTACACCTTC. Full variable domain (missing parts from reference TRBV5-4 and TRBJ1-2): ETGVTQSPTHLIKTRGQQVTLRCSSQSGHNTVSWYQQALGQGPQFIFQYYREEENGRGNFPPRFSGLQFPNYSSELNVNALELDDSALYLCASSSTGYGYTFGSGTRLTVV.

The chain combines TRBV10-3 with TRBJ1-2; the match to TRBD1 covers 9 bases. Per the germline V gene, CDR1 is ENHRY and CDR2 is SYGVKD. The CDR3 contains 13 residues. The V gene end was trimmed by 8 bases and the J gene end by 7 bases; junction bases not matched to a gene: 8. CDR3 sequence: CAIGTGQGAGYTF. The CDR3 DNA sequence: TGTGCCATCGGGACGGGACAGGGTGCTGGCTACACCTTC.

This clone was observed a few times. The chain carries TRBV4-2 and TRBJ2-3, with TRBD2 matching 8 bases. There are 16 residues in the CDR3. Germline V gene lookup returns CDR1 LGHNA and CDR2 YNFKEQ. V gave up 4 bases and J gave up 3 bases; unmatched junction bases: 9. CDR3 DNA: TGTGCCAGCAGCCCCTTACTAGCGGTGATGACAGATACGCAGTATTTT. This translates into CASSPLLAVMTDTQYF.

In the case of this clone: The same CDR3 also results from other DNA sequences found in this sample. J is TRBJ2-6 and V is TRBV19; the D gene is possibly TRBD1 (6 bases). Germline CDR1 and CDR2: LNHDA and SQIVND (reference sequence). The V end was cut by 8 bases, the J end by 4 bases, with 15 bases between. The CDR3 extends over 15 amino acids. The chain's CDR3 is CASSSQGSGANVLTF. In DNA form, the CDR3 reads TGTGCCAGTTCTTCACAGGGATCCGGGGCCAACGTCCTGACTTTC.

This chain connects TRBV27 to TRBJ1-2; TRBD1 aligns across 10 bases. Germline V lookup: CDR1 MNHEY, CDR2 SMNVEV (reference sequence). Trimming took 8 bases from V and 1 from J; bases not matched to a gene: 1. CDR3 size: 13 residues. DNA for the CDR3: TGTGCCAGCGGGACAGGGGATAACTATGGCTACACCTTC. Amino acids: CASGTGDNYGYTF.

On this clone itself: Other DNA sequences from this sample encode an identical CDR3 as well. The chain has TRBV9 and TRBJ2-5, with D unresolved. The CDR3 contains 12 residues. Deletions cut 0 bases from V and 3 bases from J, with 3 bases between. Looked up from germline, CDR1 is SGDLS and CDR2 is YYNGEE. This CDR3 reads CASSVAEETQYF. The CDR3 nucleotides are TGTGCCAGCAGCGTAGCGGAAGAGACCCAGTACTTC.

The table lists this clone with a few counts. V and J are TRBV4-2 and TRBJ2-7; TRBD1 aligns across 7 bases. J was trimmed by 7 bases and V by 4 bases; bases with no gene match: 13. From germline, CDR1 is LGHNA and CDR2 YNFKEQ. This CDR3 comprises 15 residues. The CDR3 DNA sequence: TGTGCCAGCAGCCTAGGCGGACAGGTGGGATTTGAGCAGTACTTC. Translating gives CASSLGGQVGFEQYF.

This clone was recorded a few times. The chain recombines TRBV29-1 with TRBJ2-7, with D possibly matching TRBD1 (6 bases). The germline gives CDR1 SQVTM, CDR2 ANQGSEA. The V and J ends lost 4 bases and 2 bases respectively, with 9 bases between them. This CDR3 is 12 amino acids long. CDR3 residues: CSVGDTTYEQYF. CDR3 DNA sequence: TGCAGCGTTGGGGACACAACCTACGAGCAGTACTTC.

This clone has a handful of counts. The chain links TRBV29-1 to TRBJ2-2; 8 nucleotides agree with TRBD1. V trimming: 5 bases; J trimming: 6 bases; junction bases outside the gene matches: 11. This CDR3 region has 15 residues. Per germline, CDR1 SQVTM and CDR2 ANQGSEA. The CDR3 reads CSVSGQGGAAGELFF. DNA for the CDR3: TGCAGCGTTTCTGGACAGGGTGGAGCAGCCGGGGAGCTGTTTTTT.

The chain uses TRBV5-4 and TRBJ2-7; TRBD2 might be the D (6 bases). This CDR3 comprises 15 residues. V was pared by 1 base and J by 3 bases, with 14 bases between. Per the germline V gene, CDR1 is SGHNT and CDR2 is YYREEE (reference sequence). Here the CDR3 reads CASSLSGTSIYEQYF. DNA for the CDR3: TGTGCCAGCAGCTTGTCTGGGACTTCTATCTACGAGCAGTACTTC.

The V gene is TRBV5-4, the J gene TRBJ2-1; TRBD1 aligns across 11 bases. The ends lost 4 bases at V and 9 bases at J; junction bases unmatched: 6. In germline, CDR1 is SGHNT, CDR2 YYREEE (reference sequence). The CDR3 has 14 amino acids. In nucleotides, the CDR3 is TGTGCCAGCAGCCCGCGGACAGGGGGCACTGAGCAGTTCTTC. Translating it yields CASSPRTGGTEQFF.

The genes are TRBV5-1 and TRBJ2-7; 8 bases fit TRBD2. The CDR3 sequence is 15 residues long. The J segment lost 2 bases and the V segment lost 4 bases, leaving 8 bases of the junction unmatched. Germline V gene data show CDR1 as SGHRS and CDR2 as YFSETQ. For the CDR3, the DNA is TGCGCCAGCAGCCCCAGTAGCGGGACGACCTACGAGCAGTACTTC. This encodes CASSPSSGTTYEQYF.

As for this clone: Distinct nucleotide sequences in the sample also encode this CDR3. The gene calls are TRBV5-1 and TRBJ2-5; 7 positions agree with TRBD2. In germline, CDR1 is SGHRS, CDR2 YFSETQ. This CDR3 contains 13 residues. Unmatched junction bases numbered 1, after V lost 0 bases and J lost 5 bases. The CDR3 region has the DNA TGCGCCAGCAGCTTGGCCGGGGGGGAGACCCAGTACTTC. This gives the protein CASSLAGGETQYF.

This clone was detected only a few times. The V gene is TRBV2, the J gene TRBJ1-5, with 7 bases that match TRBD1. The ends lost 9 bases at V and 3 bases at J; junction bases unmatched: 8. The CDR3 runs to 14 residues. Germline CDR1 SNHLY, CDR2 FYNNEI. This CDR3 is CASQFDRDNQPQHF. Here the CDR3 DNA reads TGTGCCAGTCAGTTCGACAGGGACAATCAGCCCCAGCATTTT.

The table lists this clone with a few counts. The chain is built from TRBV5-4 and TRBJ1-5; 7 nucleotides match TRBD1. This CDR3 spans 14 amino acids. Germline CDR1 is SGHNT and CDR2 is YYREEE (reference sequence). V was clipped by 4 bases and J by 5 bases; unmatched bases: 6. The DNA of the CDR3 is TGTGCCAGCAGCACAGGGGTTGGAGATCAGCCCCAGCATTTT. Translation gives CASSTGVGDQPQHF.

Concerning this clone: The junction differs from germline at one of its ends, possibly a read error. V gene TRBV15 combines with J gene TRBJ1-2; no reliable D call. CDR1 LNHNV and CDR2 YYDKDF come from the germline V gene (reference sequence). The CDR3 sequence is 12 residues long. The CDR3 sequence is CATRSPSYGYTF. The CDR3 bases are TGTGCCACCCGCAGCCCTAGTTATGGCTACACCTTC.

The chain uses TRBV19 and TRBJ1-2; tentative D call: TRBD1 (5 bases). The V end was cut by 11 bases, the J end by 4 bases, with 17 bases between. This CDR3 is 13 amino acids long. From germline, CDR1 is LNHDA and CDR2 SQIVND (reference sequence). DNA of the CDR3: TGTGCCGCAGGGCCAGGGTACCTCTATGGCTACACCTTC. It codes for CAAGPGYLYGYTF. Filled out from reference TRBV19 and TRBJ1-2, the complete variable domain reads DGGITQSPKYLFRKEGQNVTLSCEQNLNHDAMYWYRQDPGQGLRLIYYSQIVNDFQKGDIAEGYSVSREKKESFPLTVTSAQKNPTAFYLCAAGPGYLYGYTFGSGTRLTVV.

This clone was detected a few times. The chain is built from TRBV6-5 and TRBJ1-1; D is unclear. Germline values: CDR1 MNHEY, CDR2 SVGAGI. Between the trimmed V and J ends, which lost 2 bases and 5 bases, there was a span of 9 bases. CDR3 size: 13 residues. CDR3 DNA sequence: TGTGCCAGCAGTTACGGGAGTAGGACTGAAGCTTTCTTT. Protein sequence: CASSYGSRTEAFF.

CDR3 loop: CSVQTASYEQYF. DNA of the CDR3: TGCAGCGTTCAGACTGCCTCCTACGAGCAGTACTTC. The chain uses TRBV29-1 and TRBJ2-7; D uncertain. This CDR3 spans 12 amino acids. Germline V gives CDR1 SQVTM, CDR2 ANQGSEA. Trimming left V 5 bases short and J 0 bases short, with 8 bases between.

A few counts support this clone. The chain couples TRBV19 to TRBJ1-1, with 9 positions matching TRBD1. Germline V lookup: CDR1 LNHDA, CDR2 SQIVND (reference sequence). The CDR3 covers 16 residues. Trimming removed 10 bases from V and 3 bases from J; junction bases left unmatched: 15. CDR3: CATRPLGQGMDTEAFF. The CDR3 DNA sequence: TGTGCCACTCGACCCCTGGGACAGGGAATGGACACTGAAGCTTTCTTT.

V is TRBV30 and J is TRBJ1-5; no reliable D call. Germline loops: CDR1 GTSNPN, CDR2 SVGIG (reference sequence). The CDR3 spans 12 residues. V was shortened by 1 base and J by 7 bases, with 8 bases between the two germline ends. The CDR3 protein is CAWSATRQPQHF. As DNA, the CDR3 is TGTGCCTGGAGTGCCACCCGGCAGCCCCAGCATTTT.

V is TRBV7-2 and J is TRBJ2-3; D uncertain. This CDR3 is 13 amino acids long. Germline V gene sequence: CDR1 SGHTA, CDR2 FQGNSA. Trimming shortened V by 5 bases and J by 6 bases, and 12 bases separated the two germline ends. The CDR3 DNA reads TGTGCCAGCAGCGCCATGTTGGGCGATACGCAGTATTTT. Protein sequence: CASSAMLGDTQYF.

This clone was recorded a few times. V and J are TRBV5-1 and TRBJ2-5, with TRBD1 matching 9 bases. Germline V gene lookup returns CDR1 SGHRS and CDR2 YFSETQ. The CDR3 totals 15 residues. Trimming cost V 3 bases and J 5 bases; bases outside gene matches: 8. The CDR3 here is CASSYLQGARETQYF. The CDR3 coding sequence is TGCGCCAGCAGCTACTTACAGGGGGCGCGGGAGACCCAGTACTTC.

This clone was observed a handful of times. The rearrangement links TRBV30 to TRBJ1-1; D uncertain. V was cut by 0 bases and J by 4 bases, with 12 bases left in between. The CDR3 totals 14 residues. Germline V CDR1 and CDR2: GTSNPN, SVGIG (reference sequence). CDR3 protein: CAWSVGNSGTEAFF. CDR3 coding DNA: TGTGCCTGGAGTGTGGGGAATAGCGGCACTGAAGCTTTCTTT.

The chain recombines TRBV6-5 with TRBJ1-5; 8 bases are a match to TRBD1. V shed 6 bases and J 6 bases; nucleotides not matched to a gene: 4. This CDR3 has 13 amino acids. Germline loops: CDR1 MNHEY, CDR2 SVGAGI. CDR3 in amino acids: CASRLQGGQPQHF. The CDR3 bases are TGTGCCAGCAGACTACAGGGGGGTCAGCCCCAGCATTTT.

A few counts support this clone. The chain carries TRBV30 and TRBJ2-7; TRBD1 agrees at 9 bases. The V gene end was trimmed by 4 bases and the J gene end by 2 bases; junction bases not matched to a gene: 3. CDR1 GTSNPN and CDR2 SVGIG come from the germline V gene (reference sequence). The CDR3 sequence is 13 residues long. CDR3 loop: CAWTQGAPYEQYF. The CDR3, as DNA: TGTGCCTGGACACAGGGGGCCCCCTACGAGCAGTACTTC.

This clone was seen a handful of times. The chain uses TRBV29-1 and TRBJ1-2; D unresolved. From germline, CDR1 is SQVTM and CDR2 ANQGSEA. The CDR3 length is 11 residues. Trimming took off 6 bases at V and 6 bases at J, with 11 bases between the two ends. This CDR3 reads CSVAGNDGYTF. CDR3 nucleotide sequence: TGCAGCGTCGCGGGGAACGATGGCTACACCTTC.

This clone turned up a few times. The chain recombines TRBV27 with TRBJ1-2, with 7 bases lining up with TRBD1. Germline V gene data show CDR1 as MNHEY and CDR2 as SMNVEV (reference sequence). V gave up 0 bases and J gave up 9 bases; unmatched junction bases: 7. The CDR3 loop spans 14 amino acids. CDR3 DNA: TGTGCCAGCAGTTTATCGAGGGACAGTCAGCGCTACACCTTC. It yields the protein CASSLSRDSQRYTF.

This sequence joins TRBV15 and TRBJ2-1, with D perhaps matching TRBD1 (6 bases). The CDR3 spans 15 residues. V lost 1 base and J 4 bases, leaving 11 bases between the germline ends. Looked up from germline, CDR1 is LNHNV and CDR2 is YYDKDF (reference sequence). CDR3 region: CATSRGQAKYNEQFF. DNA for the CDR3: TGTGCCACCAGCAGAGGACAGGCCAAGTACAATGAGCAGTTCTTC. The full variable domain, with the rest looked up from reference TRBV15 and TRBJ2-1, is DAMVIQNPRYQVTQFGKPVTLSCSQTLNHNVMYWYQQKSSQAPKLLFHYYDKDFNNEADTPDNFQSRRPNTSFCFLDIRSPGLGDTAMYLCATSRGQAKYNEQFFGPGTRLTVL.